The source of this T cell receptor beta chain is a study of Tregs in tolerant kidney transplant recipients. Comment on this clone: Its target is not known.

Sequenced by immunoSEQ multiplex PCR; TCRdb stores in-frame clones only, minus some. The table records some 56,000 clones, roughly nine tenths of them present only once. Study findings and constraints: Validation in larger populations is needed because few patients were studied. Biological reproducibility was not directly addressed, but technical replication error appeared minimal.

Related graft donors supplied nonmyeloablative bone marrow transplants, and mixed chimerism was transient. The source material was CD8+ T cells from blood (PBMCs), sampled 24 months after the transplant. This sequence was found in a human patient who received a combined kidney and bone marrow transplant. Some T cells may be the graft donor's.

The CDR3 reads CASSPPEQGKFYEQYF. The DNA for the CDR3 is TGTGCCAGCAGCCCACCCGAACAGGGGAAATTCTACGAGCAGTACTTC. V gene TRBV28 combines with J gene TRBJ2-7; 7 bases align to TRBD1. V shed 6 bases, J shed 3 bases, and the junction held 14 bases outside the gene matches. The germline V gene has CDR1 MDHEN and CDR2 SYDVKM. The CDR3 is 16 residues long.